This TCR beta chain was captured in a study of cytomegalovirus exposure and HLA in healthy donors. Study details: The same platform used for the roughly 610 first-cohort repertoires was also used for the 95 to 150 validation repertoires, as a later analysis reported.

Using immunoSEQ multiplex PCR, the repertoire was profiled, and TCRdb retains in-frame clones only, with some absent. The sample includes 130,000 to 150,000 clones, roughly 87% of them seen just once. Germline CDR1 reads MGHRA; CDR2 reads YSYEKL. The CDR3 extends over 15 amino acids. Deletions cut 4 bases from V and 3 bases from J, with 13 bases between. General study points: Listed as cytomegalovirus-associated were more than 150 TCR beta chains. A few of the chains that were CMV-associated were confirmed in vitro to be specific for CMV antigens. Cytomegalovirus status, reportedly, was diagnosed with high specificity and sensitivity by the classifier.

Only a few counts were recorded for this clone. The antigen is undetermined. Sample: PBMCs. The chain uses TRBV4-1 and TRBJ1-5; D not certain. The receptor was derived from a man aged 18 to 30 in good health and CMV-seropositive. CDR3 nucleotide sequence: TGCGCCAGCAGCCCGGTGGTGGTAGACAATCAGCCCCAGCATTTT. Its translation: CASSPVVVDNQPQHF.